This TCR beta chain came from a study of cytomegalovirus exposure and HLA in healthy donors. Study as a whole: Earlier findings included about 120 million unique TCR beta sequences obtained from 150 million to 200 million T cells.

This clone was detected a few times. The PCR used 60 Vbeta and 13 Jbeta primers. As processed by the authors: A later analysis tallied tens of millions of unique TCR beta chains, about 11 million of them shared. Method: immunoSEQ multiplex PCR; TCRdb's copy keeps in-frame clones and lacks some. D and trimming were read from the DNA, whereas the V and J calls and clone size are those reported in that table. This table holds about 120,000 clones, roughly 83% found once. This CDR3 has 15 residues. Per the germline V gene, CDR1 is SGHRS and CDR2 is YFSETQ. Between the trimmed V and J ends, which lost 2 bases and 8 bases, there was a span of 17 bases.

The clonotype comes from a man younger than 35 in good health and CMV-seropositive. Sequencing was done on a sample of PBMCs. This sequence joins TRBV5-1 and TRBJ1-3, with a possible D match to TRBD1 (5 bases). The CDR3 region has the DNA TGCGCCAGCAGCTTTACAGGAACTGTCGGAGACACCATATATTTT. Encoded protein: CASSFTGTVGDTIYF.